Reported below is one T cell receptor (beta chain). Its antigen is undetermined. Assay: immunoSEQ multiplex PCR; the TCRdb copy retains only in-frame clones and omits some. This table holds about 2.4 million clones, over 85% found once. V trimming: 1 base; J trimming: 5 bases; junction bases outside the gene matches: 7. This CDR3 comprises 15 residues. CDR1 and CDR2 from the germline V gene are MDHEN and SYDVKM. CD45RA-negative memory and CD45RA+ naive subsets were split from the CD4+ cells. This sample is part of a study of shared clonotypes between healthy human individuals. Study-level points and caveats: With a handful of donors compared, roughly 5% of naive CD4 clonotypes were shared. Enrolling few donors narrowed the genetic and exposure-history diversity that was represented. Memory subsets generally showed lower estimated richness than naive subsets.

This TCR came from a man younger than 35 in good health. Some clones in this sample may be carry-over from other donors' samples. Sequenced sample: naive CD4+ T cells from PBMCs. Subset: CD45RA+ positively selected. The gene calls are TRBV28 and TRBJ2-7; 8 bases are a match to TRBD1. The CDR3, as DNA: TGTGCCAGCAGTTTATTGACAGGGGTCCCCCACGAGCAGTACTTC. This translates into CASSLLTGVPHEQYF.